This TCR beta chain originates from a study of T cells after yellow fever vaccination. TCRdb re-called the 5' RACE reads through MiXCR, storing one row per CDR3 protein. This table holds around 400,000 distinct CDR3 sequences, roughly 11% found once. CDR1 and CDR2 from the germline V gene are SGHRS and YFSETQ. CDR3 length: 15 amino acids. The V gene lost 0 bases and the J gene lost 4 bases, with 10 bases spanning the gap. This receptor was identified in a man aged 18 to 30 who received the YFV17D yellow fever vaccine. The sample consisted of PBMCs, taken on the day of the first yellow fever vaccination. The genes are TRBV5-1 and TRBJ2-2; D remains unclear. The chain's CDR3 is CASSLGTPLTGELFF. Here the CDR3 DNA reads TGCGCCAGCAGCTTGGGAACACCCCTCACCGGGGAGCTGTTTTTT.